The 19 T cell receptor beta chains below were found in one sample sequenced in a study of long-term antiretroviral therapy in people with HIV. The authors ran the immunoSEQ assay, v3.0, at survey level. Produced via immunoSEQ multiplex PCR; TCRdb's table is partial and in-frame only. The sample holds around 26,000 clones, 84% seen once. This material consisted of unsorted PBMCs, taken 3 years after starting antiretroviral therapy. The source is a man aged 45-65 years with HIV.

The V call is TRBV25-1, the J call TRBJ2-2; D possibly corresponds to TRBD2 (6 bases). This CDR3 region has 15 residues. V lost 1 base to trimming and J lost 6 bases, with 12 bases between them. Germline V gene sequence: CDR1 MGHDK, CDR2 SYGVNS. The DNA for the CDR3 is TGTGCCAGCAGTGAATCCCGGGACTTCCCCGGGGAGCTGTTTTTT. Translation: CASSESRDFPGELFF.

The genes are TRBV19 and TRBJ2-2, with a tentative D call TRBD1 (6 bases). The CDR3 is made up of 14 amino acids. Trimming removed 6 bases from V and 0 bases from J, with 8 bases in between. Looked up from germline, CDR1 is LNHDA and CDR2 is SQIVND (reference sequence). DNA for the CDR3: TGTGCCAGTAGGGGGACACCGAACACCGGGGAGCTGTTTTTT. Protein: CASRGTPNTGELFF.

This chain uses TRBV5-4 with TRBJ2-3; perhaps TRBD2 as D (5 bases). Trimming removed 0 bases from V and 6 bases from J, with 11 bases in between. CDR1 is SGHNT, CDR2 YYREEE, per germline (reference sequence). The CDR3 extends over 14 amino acids. The CDR3 DNA sequence: TGTGCCAGCAGCTTGGTCGAGGGAGCGGATACGCAGTATTTT. Its translation: CASSLVEGADTQYF. The variable domain in full, with the rest retrieved from reference TRBV5-4 and TRBJ2-3, is ETGVTQSPTHLIKTRGQQVTLRCSSQSGHNTVSWYQQALGQGPQFIFQYYREEENGRGNFPPRFSGLQFPNYSSELNVNALELDDSALYLCASSLVEGADTQYFGPGTRLTVL.

This clone was recorded once. The chain couples TRBV5-1 to TRBJ2-2; 7 bases are shared with TRBD1. The CDR3 spans 15 residues. Trimming at V came to 4 bases and at J to 2 bases, leaving 5 bases not matched to a gene. Germline values: CDR1 SGHRS, CDR2 YFSETQ. The CDR3 coding sequence is TGCGCCAGCAGCGAGGGGACAGATAACACCGGGGAGCTGTTTTTT. Amino acids: CASSEGTDNTGELFF.

J is TRBJ2-2 and V is TRBV4-3, with D unresolved. Deletions cut 0 bases from V and 3 bases from J, with 5 bases between. The CDR3 is made up of 14 amino acids. Germline CDR1 and CDR2: LGHNA and YSLEER. CDR3 in amino acids: CASSQEGDTGELFF. In DNA, the CDR3 is TGCGCCAGCAGCCAAGAGGGTGACACCGGGGAGCTGTTTTTT.

The CDR3 region is CASSQDRGNQPQHF. For the CDR3, the DNA is TGTGCCAGCAGCCAGGACAGGGGCAATCAGCCCCAGCATTTT. This chain links TRBV7-2 with TRBJ1-5, with 8 bases aligning to TRBD1. This CDR3 is 14 amino acids long. Looked up from germline, CDR1 is SGHTA and CDR2 is FQGNSA. With 5 bases clipped from V and 2 bases from J, the junction kept 2 bases outside the gene matches.

V gene TRBV4-1 combines with J gene TRBJ1-1; D perhaps matches TRBD1 (5 bases). Germline CDR1 and CDR2: MGHRA and YSYEKL. This CDR3 is 18 amino acids long. V was clipped by 2 bases and J by 0 bases, with 19 bases between them. CDR3 nucleotide sequence: TGCGCCAGCAGCCAACTGCTGGTTAAAGGGGCCATGAACACTGAAGCTTTCTTT. It encodes CASSQLLVKGAMNTEAFF.

The rearrangement joins TRBV5-8 to TRBJ1-5, with TRBD1 identical over 8 bases. The CDR3 has 15 residues. V was clipped by 4 bases and J by 4 bases; unmatched bases: 7. Germline values: CDR1 SGHTS, CDR2 YDEGEE. DNA for the CDR3: TGTGCCAGCAGCGTGACGGACAGGGTAAATCAGCCCCAGCATTTT. Its translation: CASSVTDRVNQPQHF. Full variable domain (rest looked up from reference TRBV5-8 and TRBJ1-5): EAGVTQSPTHLIKTRGQQATLRCSPISGHTSVYWYQQALGLGLQFLLWYDEGEERNRGNFPPRFSGRQFPNYSSELNVNALELEDSALYLCASSVTDRVNQPQHFGDGTRLSIL.

V gene TRBV19 combines with J gene TRBJ2-1; TRBD2 matches 8 bases. V dropped 10 bases and J dropped 3; count of bases not matched to a gene: 8. Germline CDR1 is LNHDA and CDR2 is SQIVND (reference sequence). This CDR3 has 14 residues. Here the CDR3 reads CATREAGGYNEQFF. CDR3 sequence (DNA): TGTGCCACCAGGGAGGCGGGAGGCTACAATGAGCAGTTCTTC.

The rearrangement joins TRBV5-1 to TRBJ2-3; 7 bases fit TRBD1. CDR3 length: 17 amino acids. Germline V gene data show CDR1 as SGHRS and CDR2 as YFSETQ. Trimming took 4 bases from V and 2 from J; bases not matched to a gene: 13. The CDR3 sequence: CASSQLGQTLITDTQYF. The CDR3 DNA reads TGCGCCAGCAGCCAGCTGGGACAGACCTTGATCACAGATACGCAGTATTTT.

This rearrangement joins TRBV5-1 to TRBJ2-1, with D possibly called TRBD1 or TRBD2 (5 bases each). Germline loops: CDR1 SGHRS, CDR2 YFSETQ. This CDR3 has 16 amino acids. Trimming removed 0 bases at V and 2 bases at J, with 12 bases between. Here the CDR3 DNA reads TGCGCCAGCAGCTTGGAACCGGGACGGGCCTACAATGAGCAGTTCTTC. Amino acids: CASSLEPGRAYNEQFF.

J is TRBJ2-1 and V is TRBV18, with 7 bases that match TRBD1. CDR1 is KGHSH and CDR2 is LQKENI in the germline V gene. The CDR3 runs 16 residues. V dropped 6 bases and J dropped 0; count of bases not matched to a gene: 8. The CDR3, as DNA: TGTGCCAGCTCCCCGGGACAGCTCGACTCCTACAATGAGCAGTTCTTC. Amino acid sequence: CASSPGQLDSYNEQFF.

This chain links TRBV9 with TRBJ2-5, with 10 bases that match TRBD2. The V and J ends lost 4 bases and 7 bases, in that order; junction bases with no gene match: 13. The length of the CDR3 is 16 residues. Per the germline V gene, CDR1 is SGDLS and CDR2 is YYNGEE. The CDR3 spells CASSPGERGGTRTQYF. The CDR3 nucleotides are TGTGCCAGCAGCCCAGGGGAGCGGGGGGGTACTCGGACCCAGTACTTC.

V is TRBV5-1 and J is TRBJ2-2, with 10 bases matching TRBD1. The CDR3 sequence is 22 residues long. The germline V gene has CDR1 SGHRS and CDR2 YFSETQ. After removal of 0 bases from V and 1 base from J, the junction contained 18 bases not matched to a gene. As DNA, the CDR3 is TGCGCCAGCAGCTTGGCGATACAGGACTGGATGGACAGGGGGAAGAACACCGGGGAGCTGTTTTTT. It is translated as CASSLAIQDWMDRGKNTGELFF.

The genes are TRBV27 and TRBJ1-2; D perhaps matches TRBD1 (5 bases). V was pared by 6 bases and J by 4 bases, with 18 bases between. Germline V CDR1 and CDR2: MNHEY, SMNVEV (reference sequence). The CDR3 totals 15 residues. DNA of the CDR3: TGTGCCAGCAGACCAATCCCGGGACCCTCCTATGGCTACACCTTC. It yields the protein CASRPIPGPSYGYTF.

The chain is built from TRBV15 and TRBJ2-1, with 8 positions matching TRBD1. Germline-derived CDR1 and CDR2 are LNHNV and YYDKDF (reference sequence). The CDR3 has 14 residues. The ends lost 3 bases at V and 8 bases at J; junction bases unmatched: 6. The CDR3 here is CATSRRQGFHEQFF. Written as DNA, the CDR3 is TGTGCCACCAGCAGGAGACAGGGGTTCCATGAGCAGTTCTTC.

The genes are TRBV19 and TRBJ1-2, with D perhaps TRBD1 (6 bases). Per the germline V gene, CDR1 is LNHDA and CDR2 is SQIVND (reference sequence). The length of the CDR3 is 11 residues. Trimming removed 9 bases at V and 12 bases at J, with 17 bases between. The CDR3 is CASQKGVVHTF. CDR3 in DNA: TGTGCCAGCCAAAAGGGGGTGGTTCACACCTTC.

V and J are TRBV4-3 and TRBJ2-7; no firm D call. V lost 0 bases to trimming and J lost 6 bases, with 9 bases between them. The CDR3 is 13 residues long. Germline loops: CDR1 LGHNA, CDR2 YSLEER. CDR3 sequence (DNA): TGCGCCAGCAGCCAAGAGTCGGGCACCGAGCAGTACTTC. Its translation: CASSQESGTEQYF.

The rearrangement uses TRBV28 and TRBJ1-1; no reliable D call. This CDR3 region has 12 residues. Trimming removed 10 bases at V and 5 bases at J, with 14 bases between. Germline V gives CDR1 MDHEN, CDR2 SYDVKM. The CDR3 DNA reads TGTGCCACTCGTGAGGGCGGAACTGAAGCTTTCTTT. This gives the protein CATREGGTEAFF.